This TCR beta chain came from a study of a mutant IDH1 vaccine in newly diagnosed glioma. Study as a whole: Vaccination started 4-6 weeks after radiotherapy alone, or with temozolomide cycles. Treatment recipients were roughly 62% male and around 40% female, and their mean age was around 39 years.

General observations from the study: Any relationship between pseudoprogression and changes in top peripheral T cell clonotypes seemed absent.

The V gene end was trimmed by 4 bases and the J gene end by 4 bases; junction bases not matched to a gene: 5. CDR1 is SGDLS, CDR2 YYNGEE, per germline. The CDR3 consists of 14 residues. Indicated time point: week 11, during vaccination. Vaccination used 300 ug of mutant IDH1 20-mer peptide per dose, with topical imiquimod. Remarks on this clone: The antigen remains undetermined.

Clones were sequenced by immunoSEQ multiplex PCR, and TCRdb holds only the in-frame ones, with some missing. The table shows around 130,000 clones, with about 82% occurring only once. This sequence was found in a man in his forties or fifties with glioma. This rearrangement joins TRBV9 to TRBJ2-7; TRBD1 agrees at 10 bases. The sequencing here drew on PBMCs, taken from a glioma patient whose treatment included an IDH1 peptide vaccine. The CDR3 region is CASSFRQGAYEQYF. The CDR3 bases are TGTGCCAGCAGCTTCCGACAGGGGGCTTACGAGCAGTACTTC.